A single sample is the source of the 30 T cell receptor beta chains below, sequenced in a study of T cell responses to AZD1222 COVID-19 vaccine. TCRdb keeps only in-frame clones here, not all; method: immunoSEQ multiplex PCR. The sample contains around 130,000 clones, approximately 94% of which appear only once. Sequences were derived from peripheral blood, sampled on day 0 of AZD1222 vaccination. These receptor sequences come from an adult in good health.

The chain joins TRBV6-2 or TRBV6-3 to TRBJ1-1; 7 nucleotides agree with TRBD1. This CDR3 has 12 amino acids. Looked up from germline, CDR1 is MNHEY and CDR2 is SVGEGT. Trimming removed 2 bases from V and 9 bases from J; junction bases left unmatched: 3. This CDR3 is CASSYGRGKAFF. CDR3 nucleotides: TGTGCCAGCAGTTACGGCAGGGGGAAAGCTTTCTTT.

The chain is built from TRBV11-3 and TRBJ1-5, with TRBD1 as a possible D gene (6 bases). The CDR3 length is 13 residues. The germline gives CDR1 SGHNT, CDR2 YENEEA. V gave up 7 bases and J gave up 4 bases, with 11 bases separating them. CDR3 in amino acids: CASKGHLNQPQHF. CDR3 in DNA: TGTGCCAGCAAGGGACACTTAAATCAGCCCCAGCATTTT.

The chain recombines TRBV2 with TRBJ2-3; a possible D gene is TRBD1 (6 bases). The CDR3 contains 15 residues. Deletions cut 9 bases from V and 3 bases from J, with 19 bases between. Germline values: CDR1 SNHLY, CDR2 FYNNEI. CDR3 nucleotide sequence: TGTGCCAGTAAAAGTCAGGGGTTAAGGACAGATACGCAGTATTTT. Translating gives CASKSQGLRTDTQYF.

The chain uses TRBV4-3 and TRBJ2-1, with 8 bases matching TRBD2. Trimming took 0 bases from V and 4 from J; bases not matched to a gene: 14. CDR3 size: 19 residues. Germline assignment: CDR1 LGHNA and CDR2 YSLEER. In DNA, the CDR3 is TGCGCCAGCAGCCAAGATTCGCGGGAGGCCCCCTCCCTGTACAATGAGCAGTTCTTC. Amino acid sequence: CASSQDSREAPSLYNEQFF.

The chain recombines TRBV28 with TRBJ1-5; no clear D. Germline loops: CDR1 MDHEN, CDR2 SYDVKM. CDR3 size: 13 residues. V was pared by 6 bases and J by 11 bases, with 17 bases between. The CDR3 DNA follows: TGTGCCAGCAGGAGAAATAGGGTAGAGTCCCAGCATTTT. As protein: CASRRNRVESQHF. The full variable domain, in which reference TRBV28 and TRBJ1-5 provide the parts outside the CDR3, is DVKVTQSSRYLVKRTGEKVFLECVQDMDHENMFWYRQDPGLGLRLIYFSYDVKMKEKGDIPEGYSVSREKKERFSLILESASTNQTSMYLCASRRNRVESQHFGDGTRLSIL.

This clone was seen once. This sequence joins TRBV9 and TRBJ2-5, with 7 bases that match TRBD2. Germline V gene sequence: CDR1 SGDLS, CDR2 YYNGEE. This CDR3 has 14 residues. Trimming cost V 0 bases and J 5 bases; bases outside gene matches: 4. The CDR3 here is CASSVDNGRETQYF. CDR3 DNA sequence: TGTGCCAGCAGCGTAGACAACGGGAGGGAGACCCAGTACTTC. Full variable domain (missing parts from reference TRBV9 and TRBJ2-5): DSGVTQTPKHLITATGQRVTLRCSPRSGDLSVYWYQQSLDQGLQFLIQYYNGEERAKGNILERFSAQQFPDLHSELNLSSLELGDSALYFCASSVDNGRETQYFGPGTRLLVL.

This chain connects TRBV19 to TRBJ1-1, with D hard to call. V was cut by 7 bases and J by 1 base, with 13 bases left in between. Germline V gene data show CDR1 as LNHDA and CDR2 as SQIVND (reference sequence). The CDR3 sequence is 14 residues long. The CDR3: CASTLLSRNTEAFF. In DNA form, the CDR3 reads TGTGCCAGTACCCTGTTAAGCAGGAACACTGAAGCTTTCTTT.

This chain joins TRBV12-3 or TRBV12-4 and TRBJ1-1, with no clear D. The CDR3 is 13 residues long. Trimming took 3 bases from V and 1 from J, leaving 6 bases between them. This CDR3 reads CASSLGGNTEAFF. The CDR3 region has the DNA TGTGCCAGCAGTTTGGGAGGGAACACTGAAGCTTTCTTT.

The chain carries TRBV30 and TRBJ1-2; TRBD1 matches 7 bases. The V and J ends lost 4 bases and 1 base, in that order; junction bases with no gene match: 9. Germline CDR1 is GTSNPN and CDR2 is SVGIG (reference sequence). The CDR3 consists of 15 residues. In DNA form, the CDR3 reads TGTGCCTGGAACGGACAGGCAGGACTTAACTATGGCTACACCTTC. This translates into CAWNGQAGLNYGYTF.

The sample holds one count of this clone. CDR3 sequence: CASSALDAGLGTDTQYF. The CDR3 coding sequence is TGTGCCAGCAGCGCATTAGATGCGGGGCTGGGCACAGATACGCAGTATTTT. This chain joins TRBV7-9 and TRBJ2-3, with TRBD2 as a possible D gene (6 bases). The CDR3 has 17 amino acids. V was clipped by 5 bases and J by 1 base, with 19 bases between them. Germline lookup yields CDR1 SEHNR and CDR2 FQNEAQ (reference sequence).

The chain couples TRBV2 to TRBJ1-6, with D unclear. Trimming cost V 6 bases and J 11 bases, with 14 bases left between them. The CDR3 totals 13 residues. Germline CDR1 reads SNHLY; CDR2 reads FYNNEI. The CDR3 DNA sequence: TGTGCCAGCAGAGGCCGGGCTCCGCCACCCCTCCACTTT. Translated: CASRGRAPPPLHF.

The V and J genes are TRBV27 and TRBJ2-3; 9 positions match TRBD2. Germline V gene sequence: CDR1 MNHEY, CDR2 SMNVEV (reference sequence). This CDR3 spans 15 amino acids. The V segment lost 0 bases and the J segment 9 bases; nucleotides outside the gene matches: 7. This chain's CDR3 is CASSLSGGRARTQYF. The CDR3 nucleotides read TGTGCCAGCAGTTTATCAGGCGGGAGGGCCAGGACGCAGTATTTT.

This chain links TRBV15 with TRBJ2-7; possibly TRBD1 for D (5 bases). Deletions cut 1 base from V and 1 base from J, with 14 bases between. CDR1 and CDR2 (germline): LNHNV, YYDKDF (reference sequence). The CDR3 is 16 residues long. CDR3 amino acids: CATSRARGSSSYEQYF. The CDR3 region has the DNA TGTGCCACCAGCAGAGCTAGGGGCAGTTCATCCTACGAGCAGTACTTC.

The chain has TRBV5-1 and TRBJ2-7; 9 bases map to TRBD2. The CDR3 sequence is 14 residues long. CDR1 is SGHRS, CDR2 YFSETQ, per germline. V trimming: 4 bases; J trimming: 5 bases; junction bases outside the gene matches: 7. In nucleotides, the CDR3 is TGCGCCAGCAGCCCCGGACTAGCGACTAACGAGCAGTACTTC. Amino acid sequence: CASSPGLATNEQYF.

This clone has just one count. V and J are TRBV18 and TRBJ2-1, with TRBD2 as a possible D gene (6 bases). CDR1 and CDR2 (germline): KGHSH, LQKENI. V shed 3 bases and J shed 4 bases, with 10 bases lying between them. There are 14 residues in the CDR3. The CDR3 loop is CASSPPAGYNEQFF. Written as DNA, the CDR3 is TGTGCCAGCTCACCCCCGGCGGGGTACAATGAGCAGTTCTTC. Filled out from reference TRBV18 and TRBJ2-1, the complete variable domain reads NAGVMQNPRHLVRRRGQEARLRCSPMKGHSHVYWYRQLPEEGLKFMVYLQKENIIDESGMPKERFSAEFPKEGPSILRIQQVVRGDSAAYFCASSPPAGYNEQFFGPGTRLTVL.

The V and J genes are TRBV25-1 and TRBJ1-5; D gene ambiguous. This CDR3 is 13 amino acids long. Trimming took 4 bases from V and 4 from J, leaving 8 bases between them. Germline assignment: CDR1 MGHDK and CDR2 SYGVNS. The CDR3 sequence is CASSASANQPQHF. The CDR3 coding sequence is TGTGCCAGCAGTGCGAGTGCTAATCAGCCCCAGCATTTT. Combining the CDR3 with reference TRBV25-1 and TRBJ1-5 gives the whole variable domain EADIYQTPRYLVIGTGKKITLECSQTMGHDKMYWYQQDPGMELHLIHYSYGVNSTEKGDLSSESTVSRIRTEHFPLTLESARPSHTSQYLCASSASANQPQHFGDGTRLSIL.

Here the CDR3 reads CASSVLSPGLAGNEQFF. The DNA for the CDR3 is TGTGCCAGCAGTGTTCTCTCCCCGGGACTAGCGGGCAATGAGCAGTTCTTC. This chain uses TRBV6-1 with TRBJ2-1; 12 nucleotides align to TRBD2. V shed 4 bases, J shed 6 bases, and the junction held 10 bases outside the gene matches. From germline, CDR1 is MNHNS and CDR2 SASEGT. The CDR3 sequence is 17 residues long.

The rearrangement uses TRBV6-6 and TRBJ1-1, with D unclear. The CDR3 is 13 residues long. V was trimmed by 6 bases and J by 1 base, leaving 9 bases between them. Germline V CDR1 and CDR2: MNHNY, SVGAGI (reference sequence). For the CDR3, the DNA is TGTGCCAGCAGGCCAGGCGGGAACACTGAAGCTTTCTTT. Translating gives CASRPGGNTEAFF.

V gene TRBV12-5 combines with J gene TRBJ2-3; D not resolved. Trimming took 5 bases from V and 6 from J, leaving 9 bases between them. The CDR3 length is 12 residues. CDR1 is LGHNT and CDR2 is FRNRAP in the germline V gene. The CDR3 DNA sequence: TGTGCTAGTGGTCTTTACCCGGATACGCAGTATTTT. The encoded protein is CASGLYPDTQYF.

The gene calls are TRBV27 and TRBJ1-4; D is unresolved. The V end lost 2 bases, the J end lost 8 bases, and 12 bases lay between the germline ends. There are 14 residues in the CDR3. Germline lookup yields CDR1 MNHEY and CDR2 SMNVEV (reference sequence). Here the CDR3 DNA reads TGTGCCAGCAGTTTAAGTCTGGGCGGAGAAAAACTGTTTTTT. Translating gives CASSLSLGGEKLFF.

This chain uses TRBV29-1 with TRBJ2-7, with D possibly matching TRBD1 (5 bases). CDR1 and CDR2 from the germline V gene are SQVTM and ANQGSEA. Trimming left V 0 bases short and J 6 bases short, with 18 bases between. The CDR3 contains 15 residues. This CDR3 reads CSVEDQGGISSEQYF. The CDR3 DNA reads TGCAGCGTTGAAGATCAGGGTGGGATTTCCAGCGAGCAGTACTTC.

V is TRBV6-5 and J is TRBJ2-5; 8 bases agree with TRBD2. The CDR3 has 13 amino acids. The junction had 10 bases not matched to a gene; V was cut back by 11 bases and J by 5 bases. CDR1 is MNHEY and CDR2 is SVGAGI in the germline V gene. Written as DNA, the CDR3 is TGTGCCCTCCAGGCGGGGGGCCGGGAGACCCAGTACTTC. Its protein product is CALQAGGRETQYF.

V is TRBV11-2 and J is TRBJ1-2, with no clear D. The V end was cut by 5 bases, the J end by 8 bases, with 15 bases between. CDR3 length: 13 residues. Germline V lookup: CDR1 SGHAT, CDR2 FQNNGV. CDR3 coding DNA: TGTGCCAGCAGCCCTGGACCGACCCACGGCTACACCTTC. This encodes CASSPGPTHGYTF. The complete variable domain, with remaining parts taken from reference TRBV11-2 and TRBJ1-2, reads EAGVAQSPRYKIIEKRQSVAFWCNPISGHATLYWYQQILGQGPKLLIQFQNNGVVDDSQLPKDRFSAERLKGVDSTLKIQPAKLEDSAVYLCASSPGPTHGYTFGSGTRLTVV.

This chain connects TRBV10-2 to TRBJ2-5, with unresolved D. The V gene lost 0 bases and the J gene lost 0 bases, with 5 bases spanning the gap. Looked up from germline, CDR1 is WSHSY and CDR2 is SAAADI. CDR3 length: 14 residues. The CDR3 sequence is CASSESLNQETQYF. CDR3 sequence (DNA): TGCGCCAGCAGTGAGTCCCTAAACCAAGAGACCCAGTACTTC.

This chain links TRBV30 with TRBJ2-7, with TRBD1 as a possible D gene (6 bases). V shed 1 base and J shed 5 bases, with 15 bases lying between them. Per germline, CDR1 GTSNPN and CDR2 SVGIG (reference sequence). The CDR3 sequence is 14 residues long. The CDR3 DNA reads as TGTGCCTGGAGTGATGTGGGTAGGGGGAACGAGCAGTACTTC. It encodes CAWSDVGRGNEQYF.

A single count supports this clone. V usage is TRBV29-1 and J usage is TRBJ1-2, with TRBD1 identical over 7 bases. Germline V lookup: CDR1 SQVTM, CDR2 ANQGSEA. The length of the CDR3 is 12 residues. After removal of 3 bases from V and 5 bases from J, the junction contained 3 bases not matched to a gene. Here the CDR3 DNA reads TGCAGCGTTGACCGACAGGGATATGGCTACACCTTC. It translates to CSVDRQGYGYTF.

V is TRBV5-6 and J is TRBJ1-6; the D gene is possibly TRBD1 (6 bases). The CDR3 is made up of 16 amino acids. The germline gives CDR1 SGHDT, CDR2 YYEEEE. V gave up 1 base and J gave up 9 bases, with 17 bases separating them. CDR3 nucleotides: TGTGCCAGCAGCTTGAAAAAGGGCAGGGGCGGTTCACCCCTCCACTTT. Its translation is CASSLKKGRGGSPLHF.

The rearrangement joins TRBV30 to TRBJ1-2, with a possible D match to TRBD1 (6 bases). This CDR3 spans 16 amino acids. Germline-derived CDR1 and CDR2 are GTSNPN and SVGIG (reference sequence). The ends were cut back, 5 bases at V and 6 bases at J, with 25 bases in the middle. In nucleotides, the CDR3 is TGTGCCTGGGGGGGGGCTGAATCGGGGTGGAAGAATGGCTACACCTTC. The encoded protein is CAWGGAESGWKNGYTF.

The table lists this clone with a count of one. CDR3 sequence: CATSSPSSGGPAETQYF. The CDR3 DNA reads as TGTGCCACCAGCAGCCCCTCATCAGGGGGCCCGGCAGAGACCCAGTACTTC. The V and J genes are TRBV15 and TRBJ2-5; TRBD1 agrees at 8 bases. Trimming cost V 3 bases and J 4 bases; bases outside gene matches: 13. This CDR3 has 17 residues. Germline V lookup: CDR1 LNHNV, CDR2 YYDKDF (reference sequence).

The chain joins TRBV9 to TRBJ1-2; TRBD1 is a possible D gene (5 bases). Per germline, CDR1 SGDLS and CDR2 YYNGEE. V lost 0 bases and J lost 4, with 13 bases in between. The CDR3 loop spans 15 amino acids. The CDR3 loop is CASSVGYSGAYGYTF. The CDR3, as DNA: TGTGCCAGCAGCGTAGGCTACTCTGGGGCCTATGGCTACACCTTC.